This T cell receptor (beta chain) was sequenced for a study of tumor-infiltrating lymphocytes in primary liver carcinoma. Findings and caveats of the study: Bulk unsorted material prevented CD4+ and CD8+ repertoire comparison. Top-250-clone fractions were significantly higher in tumors than in blood (p = 0.039).

Unsorted whole blood yielded the blood RNA, and germline DNA was also extracted. The study enrolled treatment-naive patients with chronic HBV infection. From about 0.5 ug of total RNA, TCR beta-specific cDNA was reverse-transcribed using a constant-region primer. Libraries of TCR beta came from three nested multiplex PCR rounds with slightly modified ARM-PCR. PCR rounds one and two used TRBV1-TRBV30 forward primers with a C-beta reverse primer for around 9 cycles each. MiXCR, run by TCRdb on the multiplex PCR reads, gives a single entry per CDR3 protein. Here the sample spans about 210,000 distinct CDR3 sequences, 65% being singletons. This clonotype was detected a few times. As yet, its antigen is unknown. V was pared by 3 bases and J by 4 bases, with 7 bases of the junction left unmatched. The CDR3 runs 15 residues.

The sequenced material came from peripheral blood. This chain connects TRBV23-1 to TRBJ2-7; 9 bases fit TRBD1. TRBV23-1 counts as an open reading frame of uncertain function. The origin of this receptor is an older woman with primary liver carcinoma and hepatitis B virus infection. As DNA, the CDR3 is TGCGCCAGCAGTCACCCCGGGACAGGGCATTACGAGCAGTACTTC. Residues: CASSHPGTGHYEQYF.